This TCR beta chain was sequenced for a study of T-cell reconstitution after alpha-beta-depleted transplantation in children. Overall study findings and caveats: Several hundred rapidly expanded clones from non-depleted graft cells reportedly supplied alpha-beta T cells about two months post-transplant.

This clonotype was seen at least ten times. Its matching antigen is unknown. The germline gives CDR1 ENHRY, CDR2 SYGVKD. The J segment lost 5 bases and the V segment lost 6 bases, leaving 8 bases of the junction unmatched. This CDR3 has 14 residues. During its preparation, the TCRbeta library received unique molecular identifiers. TCRdb used MiXCR to reprocess the PCR reads, holding one entry per CDR3 protein. The repertoire includes around 960,000 distinct CDR3 sequences, 25% to 35% of them detected once, and under 30% sits in the top ten. The J gene is TRBJ2-5, the V gene TRBV10-3; 8 bases map to TRBD2. The specimen comprised PBMCs, mostly from graft donor cells, sampled 360 days after TCRalphabeta/CD19-depleted stem cell transplant. This receptor was obtained from a boy younger than two who had a stem cell transplant for SCID, so the T cells may come from the graft donor. In nucleotides, the CDR3 is TGTGCCATCAGCGTCCGGGGGGGCGGCGAGACCCAGTACTTC. This gives the protein CAISVRGGGETQYF.